These 21 T cell receptor beta chains originate from one sample sequenced in a study of T cells in Graves' hyperthyroidism and ophthalmopathy. TCR beta CDR3 sequences were amplified from RNA transcripts. HTBI primers were used for first-round RT-PCR of the TCR CDR3. In TCRdb, the multiplex PCR reads were re-called with MiXCR into one record per CDR3 protein. The sample records 500,000 to 800,000 distinct CDR3 sequences, around 15% being singletons. Sequenced sample: blood. Receptors were obtained from a woman aged 45-65 years with Graves' ophthalmopathy.

The gene calls are TRBV20-1 and TRBJ2-6, with 10 bases matching TRBD2. CDR3 size: 16 residues. The germline V gene encodes CDR1 DFQATT and CDR2 SNEGSKA (reference sequence). V trimming: 2 bases; J trimming: 2 bases; junction bases outside the gene matches: 3. Here the CDR3 reads CSARLAGVTGANVLTF. The DNA of the CDR3 is TGCAGTGCTAGACTAGCGGGAGTGACTGGGGCCAACGTCCTGACTTTC.

This clonotype occurred many times. This chain joins TRBV2 and TRBJ1-1; D perhaps matches TRBD1 (6 bases). The CDR3 totals 14 residues. V was trimmed by 6 bases and J by 2 bases, leaving 13 bases between them. Germline assignment: CDR1 SNHLY and CDR2 FYNNEI. In DNA form, the CDR3 reads TGTGCCAGCAGGGAACAGGGCCCTAACACTGAAGCTTTCTTT. Translating it yields CASREQGPNTEAFF.

This clonotype has at least ten counts. This rearrangement joins TRBV18 to TRBJ1-2, with D possibly matching TRBD1 (6 bases). Germline assignment: CDR1 KGHSH and CDR2 LQKENI. With 8 bases removed from V and 3 bases from J, the gap between germline ends came to 16 bases. CDR3 length: 14 residues. CDR3 loop: CASDTGGADYGYTF. In nucleotides, the CDR3 is TGTGCCAGCGACACCGGGGGGGCCGACTATGGCTACACCTTC.

This clonotype was observed a few times. The rearrangement uses TRBV7-3 and TRBJ2-2, with TRBD2 matching over 9 bases. The CDR3 has 18 residues. Trimming cost V 5 bases and J 3 bases; bases outside gene matches: 13. Germline V gene lookup returns CDR1 SGHTA and CDR2 FQGTGA. In nucleotides, the CDR3 is TGTGCCAGCAGCAAACAAGCCACCGGGACTAGCCACACCGGGGAGCTGTTTTTT. As protein: CASSKQATGTSHTGELFF.

This clonotype was seen only a few times. V gene TRBV12-3 or TRBV12-4 combines with J gene TRBJ2-1; unclear D gene. V lost 2 bases and J lost 8, with 10 bases in between. CDR3 length: 13 amino acids. In DNA, the CDR3 is TGTGCCAGCAGTTTAAGTGGGGTTCATGAGCAGTTCTTC. This gives the protein CASSLSGVHEQFF.

This clonotype was seen ten or more times. J is TRBJ2-1 and V is TRBV7-8, with 14 positions matching TRBD2. This CDR3 has 14 residues. V lost 11 bases to trimming and J lost 5 bases; unmatched junction nucleotides: 5. Germline V gives CDR1 SGHVS, CDR2 FQNEAQ. CDR3 in amino acids: CAVGTSGRDNEQFF. In nucleotides, the CDR3 is TGTGCCGTGGGGACTAGCGGGAGAGACAATGAGCAGTTCTTC.

V is TRBV12-3 or TRBV12-4 and J is TRBJ2-1; D gene unclear. The CDR3 consists of 13 residues. The V and J ends lost 1 base and 9 bases respectively, with 10 bases between them. The CDR3 is CASSLGKISEQFF. The CDR3 bases are TGTGCCAGCAGTTTAGGGAAAATTAGTGAGCAGTTCTTC.

This clonotype appeared many times. The rearrangement links TRBV24-1 to TRBJ2-1, with 13 bases aligning to TRBD2. The trim removed 5 bases at V and 3 bases at J, leaving 3 bases unmatched. From germline, CDR1 is KGHDR and CDR2 SFDVKD. The CDR3 consists of 16 residues. DNA of the CDR3: TGTGCCACCAGTGGGACTAGCGGGAGTTACTACAATGAGCAGTTCTTC. Residues: CATSGTSGSYYNEQFF.

This clonotype came up many times. The V gene is TRBV30, the J gene TRBJ1-1; a weak D match, TRBD1 (6 bases). Between the trimmed V and J ends, which lost 3 bases and 5 bases, there was a span of 10 bases. Germline V gene lookup returns CDR1 GTSNPN and CDR2 SVGIG (reference sequence). The CDR3 has 12 amino acids. In DNA form, the CDR3 reads TGTGCCTGGAGGGGGGCGCGGACTGAAGCTTTCTTT. This encodes CAWRGARTEAFF.

The rearrangement links TRBV28 to TRBJ2-1, with 8 bases identical to TRBD2. CDR3 length: 17 amino acids. The germline gives CDR1 MDHEN, CDR2 SYDVKM. V gave up 3 bases and J gave up 9 bases; unmatched junction bases: 16. The CDR3 is CASSFPGSGSPLREQFF. CDR3 coding DNA: TGTGCCAGCAGTTTCCCCGGGAGCGGGAGCCCCCTCCGTGAGCAGTTCTTC.

In nucleotides, the CDR3 is TGCAGTGCTCCGTCCTACAGGGGGCAAGGCAAAAACATTCAGTACTTC. This codes for CSAPSYRGQGKNIQYF. The chain combines TRBV20-1 with TRBJ2-4; 9 nucleotides match TRBD1. V trimming: 5 bases; J trimming: 3 bases; junction bases outside the gene matches: 11. Germline CDR1 and CDR2: DFQATT and SNEGSKA (reference sequence). The length of the CDR3 is 16 residues.

This chain uses TRBV20-1 with TRBJ1-1; D possibly corresponds to TRBD1 (5 bases). V was pared by 6 bases and J by 0 bases, with 14 bases between. The CDR3 extends over 14 amino acids. CDR1 is DFQATT, CDR2 SNEGSKA, per germline (reference sequence). DNA for the CDR3: TGCAGTGCCCCCAGACAGAGAATGAACACTGAAGCTTTCTTT. This gives the protein CSAPRQRMNTEAFF.

The chain's CDR3 is CASSQDQGQPQHF. The DNA of the CDR3 is TGCGCCAGCAGCCAAGATCAGGGGCAGCCCCAGCATTTT. V usage is TRBV4-3 and J usage is TRBJ1-5; tentative D call: TRBD1 (6 bases). V lost 0 bases to trimming and J lost 7 bases, with 7 bases between them. Germline loops: CDR1 LGHNA, CDR2 YSLEER. The CDR3 consists of 13 residues.

This clonotype was observed at least ten times. The chain is built from TRBV7-8 and TRBJ2-7; 8 bases fit TRBD2. Germline lookup yields CDR1 SGHVS and CDR2 FQNEAQ. CDR3 length: 13 amino acids. The ends lost 5 bases at V and 3 bases at J; junction bases unmatched: 3. The DNA for the CDR3 is TGTGCCAGCAGCCGTGGGACTAGCTACGAGCAGTACTTC. It is translated as CASSRGTSYEQYF.

In the case of this clonotype: A clone one base away is much larger, so this may be a read error. This CDR3 is CASSLALAGSEQYF. CDR3 in DNA: TGTGCCAGCAGCTTAGCACTAGCGGGTAGCGAGCAGTACTTC. The J gene is TRBJ2-7, the V gene TRBV7-9; 9 positions agree with TRBD2. The CDR3 totals 14 residues. V trimming: 0 bases; J trimming: 6 bases; junction bases outside the gene matches: 3. CDR1 SEHNR and CDR2 FQNEAQ come from the germline V gene (reference sequence).

The V call is TRBV5-1, the J call TRBJ2-1, with 11 bases matching TRBD2. V dropped 7 bases and J dropped 4; count of bases not matched to a gene: 7. The germline V gene has CDR1 SGHRS and CDR2 YFSETQ. The CDR3 length is 15 residues. This chain's CDR3 is CASEISGRGYNEQFF. In nucleotides, the CDR3 is TGCGCCAGCGAAATTAGCGGGAGGGGGTACAATGAGCAGTTCTTC. The variable domain in full, completed from reference TRBV5-1 and TRBJ2-1, reads KAGVTQTPRYLIKTRGQQVTLSCSPISGHRSVSWYQQTPGQGLQFLFEYFSETQRNKGNFPGRFSGRQFSNSRSEMNVSTLELGDSALYLCASEISGRGYNEQFFGPGTRLTVL.

The rearrangement links TRBV18 to TRBJ2-3; D remains ambiguous. This CDR3 has 14 residues. The V end lost 3 bases, the J end lost 4 bases, and 11 bases lay between the germline ends. CDR1 is KGHSH and CDR2 is LQKENI in the germline V gene. This CDR3 is CASSPEIRADTQYF. The CDR3 DNA is TGTGCCAGCTCACCGGAGATTCGGGCAGATACGCAGTATTTT.

This clonotype was seen repeatedly, ten times or more. The gene calls are TRBV3-1 and TRBJ1-1, with TRBD1 as a possible D gene (6 bases). Germline V CDR1 and CDR2: LGHDT, YNNKEL (reference sequence). The CDR3 loop spans 15 amino acids. With 1 base removed from V and 2 bases from J, the gap between germline ends came to 11 bases. The CDR3 DNA follows: TGTGCCAGCAGCCAAGTCGGACAGATAAACACTGAAGCTTTCTTT. Translated, it gives CASSQVGQINTEAFF.

This clonotype was detected ten times or more. The chain carries TRBV6-2 or TRBV6-3 and TRBJ2-7; 8 positions agree with TRBD2. The CDR3 extends over 18 amino acids. Unmatched junction bases numbered 19, after V lost 5 bases and J lost 4 bases. The germline V gene has CDR1 MNHEY and CDR2 SVGEGT. The chain's CDR3 is CASSTHPREAGDFYEQYF. In DNA, the CDR3 is TGTGCCAGCAGTACCCACCCCAGGGAAGCGGGAGATTTTTACGAGCAGTACTTC.

There are many counts of this clonotype. This chain links TRBV27 with TRBJ2-5; 11 bases agree with TRBD2. Germline lookup yields CDR1 MNHEY and CDR2 SMNVEV (reference sequence). V lost 5 bases to trimming and J lost 4 bases; unmatched junction nucleotides: 6. CDR3 length: 15 residues. CDR3 sequence reads: CASSPTSGSGETQYF. The CDR3 bases are TGTGCCAGCAGTCCCACTAGCGGGAGTGGAGAGACCCAGTACTTC.

This clonotype was observed a handful of times. This sequence joins TRBV10-3 and TRBJ2-1, with 11 bases fitting TRBD2. This CDR3 contains 17 residues. Trimming at V came to 7 bases and at J to 0 bases, leaving 8 bases not matched to a gene. In germline, CDR1 is ENHRY, CDR2 SYGVKD. In DNA form, the CDR3 reads TGTGCCATCACGCCGACTAGCGGGGTTGACTCCTACAATGAGCAGTTCTTC. Protein product: CAITPTSGVDSYNEQFF.